This TCR beta chain came from a study of T cells in Graves' hyperthyroidism and ophthalmopathy. Across the whole study: Before treatment of any kind, peripheral blood was taken at initial diagnosis.

Authors of the study amplified TCR beta CDR3 regions from RNA transcripts. The HTBI set primed first-round TCR CDR3 RT-PCR. TCRdb ran MiXCR on the multiplex PCR reads and lists one entry per CDR3 protein. In the table there are a few hundred thousand distinct CDR3 sequences, 13% of which are singletons. The patients, who ranged from 18 to 65 in age, presented with newly diagnosed hyperthyroidism lasting under 2 months. The PBMCs studied were ones that came from 8 to 10 ml fresh peripheral blood. Trimming removed 1 base from V and 6 bases from J; junction bases left unmatched: 2. Germline CDR1 reads SEHNR; CDR2 reads FQNEAQ (reference sequence). CDR3 length equals 13 residues. This clonotype was counted many times.

The genes are TRBV7-9 and TRBJ1-1; 7 bases agree with TRBD1. Source material: blood. The clonotype was recovered from a woman aged 18-29 years with Graves' hyperthyroidism. The CDR3 loop is CASSLGQGSEAFF. The CDR3 DNA reads as TGTGCCAGCAGCTTAGGACAGGGCTCTGAAGCTTTCTTT.